The 14 T cell receptor beta chains listed next were all sequenced from one sample in a study of cytomegalovirus exposure and HLA in healthy donors. Primers for the PCR totalled 60 Vbeta and 13 Jbeta. Some clones are missing from TCRdb's copy, which holds only in-frame ones; the method was immunoSEQ multiplex PCR. Counted here are 100,000 to 120,000 clones, about 15% occurring once; the ten biggest clones make up more than 0.8%. The specimen was PBMCs. The receptors were gathered from a female donor in good health and CMV-seronegative.

This clone was observed once. This chain joins TRBV18 and TRBJ2-7; the match to TRBD1 covers 12 bases. Germline values: CDR1 KGHSH, CDR2 LQKENI. The CDR3 is made up of 17 amino acids. V was pared by 1 base and J by 7 bases, with 11 bases of the junction left unmatched. The CDR3 DNA reads as TGTGCCAGCTCACCACGAACAGCCGGGACAGGGGGCTCGGAGCAGTACTTC. It translates to CASSPRTAGTGGSEQYF.

The rearrangement joins TRBV27 to TRBJ2-5, with D perhaps matching TRBD1 (5 bases). Germline loops: CDR1 MNHEY, CDR2 SMNVEV (reference sequence). This CDR3 is built from 12 residues. V was clipped by 6 bases and J by 7 bases, with 12 bases between them. CDR3 residues: CASSPVQGTQYF. CDR3 nucleotides: TGTGCCAGCAGCCCCGTTCAGGGGACCCAGTACTTC.

This clone was seen a handful of times. This chain joins TRBV18 and TRBJ1-3; D remains ambiguous. With 3 bases removed from V and 6 bases from J, the gap between germline ends came to 12 bases. Germline V gives CDR1 KGHSH, CDR2 LQKENI. The CDR3 has 14 residues. The DNA for the CDR3 is TGTGCCAGCTCACCCGTCGAGGGCGAAAACACCATATATTTT. This sequence encodes CASSPVEGENTIYF.

This clone came up a few times. This rearrangement joins TRBV5-6 to TRBJ1-5; 11 positions match TRBD1. There are 18 residues in the CDR3. Germline CDR1 is SGHDT and CDR2 is YYEEEE. With 5 bases clipped from V and 3 bases from J, the junction kept 13 bases outside the gene matches. This chain's CDR3 is CASRWTGGFTPFNQPQHF. Here the CDR3 DNA reads TGTGCCAGCAGGTGGACAGGGGGCTTTACCCCCTTCAATCAGCCCCAGCATTTT.

V usage is TRBV7-9 and J usage is TRBJ2-7; TRBD2 aligns across 11 bases. Unmatched junction bases numbered 4, after V lost 5 bases and J lost 4 bases. Germline CDR1 and CDR2: SEHNR and FQNEAQ (reference sequence). There are 14 residues in the CDR3. Here the CDR3 reads CASSTGLADYEQYF. As DNA, the CDR3 is TGTGCCAGCAGCACGGGACTAGCGGATTACGAGCAGTACTTC.

The chain has TRBV5-4 and TRBJ1-4; D remains unclear. The germline V and J ends were trimmed by 4 bases and 7 bases, with 17 bases remaining between them. From germline, CDR1 is SGHNT and CDR2 YYREEE (reference sequence). The CDR3 sequence is 15 residues long. The CDR3 reads CASSERTLSGEKLFF. DNA of the CDR3: TGTGCCAGCAGCGAAAGGACTCTATCGGGTGAAAAACTGTTTTTT. Looking up the rest from reference TRBV5-4 and TRBJ1-4 gives the full variable domain: ETGVTQSPTHLIKTRGQQVTLRCSSQSGHNTVSWYQQALGQGPQFIFQYYREEENGRGNFPPRFSGLQFPNYSSELNVNALELDDSALYLCASSERTLSGEKLFFGSGTQLSVL.

This clone was counted only a few times. The chain uses TRBV5-1 and TRBJ2-1; perhaps TRBD1 as D (6 bases). Germline V lookup: CDR1 SGHRS, CDR2 YFSETQ. The CDR3 is 13 residues long. V was shortened by 2 bases and J by 10 bases, with 13 bases between the two germline ends. The CDR3 here is CASSLQQGWEQFF. The CDR3 nucleotides are TGCGCCAGCAGCTTACAACAGGGATGGGAGCAGTTCTTC. Based on the CDR3 plus reference TRBV5-1 and TRBJ2-1, the full variable domain is KAGVTQTPRYLIKTRGQQVTLSCSPISGHRSVSWYQQTPGQGLQFLFEYFSETQRNKGNFPGRFSGRQFSNSRSEMNVSTLELGDSALYLCASSLQQGWEQFFGPGTRLTVL.

CDR3 region: CASSPQGARYEQYF. CDR3 nucleotide sequence: TGCGCCAGCAGTCCGCAGGGGGCTAGGTACGAGCAGTACTTC. The chain combines TRBV23-1 with TRBJ2-7, with 8 bases identical to TRBD1. TRBV23-1 has ORF status, its function being uncertain. The CDR3 is 14 amino acids. The ends lost 4 bases at V and 4 bases at J; junction bases unmatched: 6.

This clone has just a few counts. CDR3 sequence reads: CASSPGADSSYGYTF. The CDR3 DNA reads as TGCGCCAGCAGCCCGGGTGCGGATTCGAGCTATGGCTACACCTTC. This rearrangement joins TRBV5-1 to TRBJ1-2; D ambiguous. From germline, CDR1 is SGHRS and CDR2 YFSETQ. The CDR3 has 15 residues. The V end was cut by 4 bases, the J end by 4 bases, with 17 bases between.

In its sample, this clone was seen a few times. The chain combines TRBV19 with TRBJ1-5; D is unresolved. The CDR3 loop spans 12 amino acids. Trimming removed 1 base at V and 10 bases at J, with 8 bases between. CDR1 is LNHDA, CDR2 SQIVND, per germline (reference sequence). Here the CDR3 reads CASSIASSPQHF. Written as DNA, the CDR3 is TGTGCCAGTAGTATAGCGAGTAGCCCCCAGCATTTT.

The chain couples TRBV7-9 to TRBJ1-6, with 9 bases lining up with TRBD1. The length of the CDR3 is 16 residues. After removal of 3 bases from V and 7 bases from J, the junction contained 7 bases not matched to a gene. Looked up from germline, CDR1 is SEHNR and CDR2 is FQNEAQ (reference sequence). The CDR3 DNA reads as TGTGCCAGCAGCTTCGCCGCGGGACAGGGAAATTCACCCCTCCACTTT. This codes for CASSFAAGQGNSPLHF.

This clone was picked up a small number of times. The chain couples TRBV28 to TRBJ2-7; 7 bases fit TRBD2. Trimming cost V 6 bases and J 6 bases; bases outside gene matches: 11. CDR1 is MDHEN and CDR2 is SYDVKM in the germline V gene. The CDR3 totals 14 residues. DNA for the CDR3: TGTGCCAGCAGCGTCGGGCGGGAGTCGGGCGAGCAGTACTTC. Translating gives CASSVGRESGEQYF.

This clone was recorded a few times. The chain is built from TRBV21-1 and TRBJ2-2; TRBD1 reflects the table's D call only, with no check against the DNA. TRBV21-1 is described as a pseudogene. This CDR3 is 16 amino acids long. The CDR3 region is CASSKRGPPHAGELFF. The CDR3, as DNA: TGTGCCAGCAGCAAGAGGGGGCCACCTCATGCCGGGGAGCTGTTTTTT.

There are a few counts of this clone. The chain links TRBV7-3 to TRBJ2-4; TRBD2 might be the D (5 bases). The V gene lost 5 bases and the J gene lost 7 bases, with 15 bases spanning the gap. CDR3 length equals 14 residues. Per germline, CDR1 SGHTA and CDR2 FQGTGA. In nucleotides, the CDR3 is TGTGCCAGCAGCCCCAGCGGTGCGGTGAACATTCAGTACTTC. It translates to CASSPSGAVNIQYF.